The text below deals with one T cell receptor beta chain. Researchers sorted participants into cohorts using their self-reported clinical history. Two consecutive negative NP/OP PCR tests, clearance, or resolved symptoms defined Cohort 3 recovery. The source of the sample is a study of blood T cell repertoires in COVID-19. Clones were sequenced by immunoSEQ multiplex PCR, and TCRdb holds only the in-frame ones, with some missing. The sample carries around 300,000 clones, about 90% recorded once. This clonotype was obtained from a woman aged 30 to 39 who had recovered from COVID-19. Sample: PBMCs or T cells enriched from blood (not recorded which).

The CDR3 spells CAWQPSWTSSSDEQFF. The CDR3 coding sequence is TGTGCCTGGCAACCAAGCTGGACTAGTTCTTCCGATGAGCAGTTCTTC. The chain employs TRBV30 and TRBJ2-1; the match to TRBD2 covers 7 bases. V shed 5 bases, J shed 8 bases, and the junction held 18 bases outside the gene matches. Germline loops: CDR1 GTSNPN, CDR2 SVGIG (reference sequence). The CDR3 contains 16 residues.